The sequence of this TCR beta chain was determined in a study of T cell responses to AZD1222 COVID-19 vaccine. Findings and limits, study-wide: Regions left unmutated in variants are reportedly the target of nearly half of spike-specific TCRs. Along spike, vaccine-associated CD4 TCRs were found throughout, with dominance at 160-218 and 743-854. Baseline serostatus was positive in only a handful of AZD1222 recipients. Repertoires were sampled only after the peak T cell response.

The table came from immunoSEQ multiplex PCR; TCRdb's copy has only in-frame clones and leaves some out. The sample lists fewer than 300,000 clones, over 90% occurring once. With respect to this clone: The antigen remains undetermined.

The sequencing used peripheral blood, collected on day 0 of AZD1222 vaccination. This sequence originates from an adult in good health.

DNA of the CDR3: TGTGCCAGCAGCGTAGCCGGGGATAGCAATCAGCCCCAGCATTTT. Translating gives CASSVAGDSNQPQHF. The chain couples TRBV9 to TRBJ1-5; D remains unclear. CDR1 is SGDLS and CDR2 is YYNGEE in the germline V gene. V gave up 0 bases and J gave up 0 bases, with 7 bases separating them. The CDR3 runs to 15 residues.